These 13 T cell receptor beta chains originate from one sample sequenced in a study of T cells in Graves' hyperthyroidism and ophthalmopathy. It was RNA transcripts that yielded the amplified TCR beta CDR3 regions. During a first-round RT-PCR of the TCR CDR3, the HTBI primer set was used. MiXCR, run by TCRdb on the multiplex PCR reads, gives a single entry per CDR3 protein. The profile shows 540,000 or so distinct CDR3 sequences, approximately 15% of them singletons. The sequencing input was blood. The receptor set was obtained from a woman in her twenties or thirties with Graves' hyperthyroidism.

This clonotype has ten or more counts. The chain has TRBV6-1 and TRBJ2-1; D is ambiguous. Germline CDR1 is MNHNS and CDR2 is SASEGT. The length of the CDR3 is 14 residues. The V and J ends lost 5 bases and 5 bases respectively, with 13 bases between them. CDR3 DNA sequence: TGTGCCAGCAGTCGCTCCTCCCTCAACAATGAGCAGTTCTTC. It yields the protein CASSRSSLNNEQFF.

This clonotype was seen ten or more times. V is TRBV7-9 and J is TRBJ1-1, with 7 bases lining up with TRBD1. J was trimmed by 0 bases and V by 5 bases; bases with no gene match: 9. The CDR3 has 16 residues. Per germline, CDR1 SEHNR and CDR2 FQNEAQ (reference sequence). The CDR3 reads CASSAKTGAVNTEAFF. CDR3 in DNA: TGTGCCAGCAGCGCGAAAACAGGGGCGGTGAACACTGAAGCTTTCTTT.

V and J are TRBV10-3 and TRBJ1-6; D is perhaps TRBD1 (5 bases). The ends were cut back, 0 bases at V and 0 bases at J, with 6 bases in the middle. The germline V gene encodes CDR1 ENHRY and CDR2 SYGVKD. CDR3 length: 16 residues. The CDR3 protein is CAISESRDSYNSPLHF. For the CDR3, the DNA is TGTGCCATCAGTGAGTCCAGGGACTCCTATAATTCACCCCTCCACTTT.

The table lists this clonotype with many counts. The chain combines TRBV7-9 with TRBJ2-1; 9 positions match TRBD2. Trimming removed 2 bases from V and 7 bases from J; junction bases left unmatched: 15. CDR1 is SEHNR, CDR2 FQNEAQ, per germline (reference sequence). The CDR3 has 18 amino acids. In nucleotides, the CDR3 is TGTGCCAGCAGCTTATCCCTGGCTAGCGGGACCTCTCGGAATGAGCAGTTCTTC. It encodes CASSLSLASGTSRNEQFF.

This rearrangement joins TRBV7-2 to TRBJ1-3; the D gene is possibly TRBD1 (6 bases). V was pared by 7 bases and J by 4 bases, with 11 bases between. Germline V CDR1 and CDR2: SGHTA, FQGNSA. The CDR3 totals 13 residues. CDR3 DNA: TGTGCCAGCACCGGGACACTCGGAAACACCATATATTTT. Translated, it gives CASTGTLGNTIYF.

The rearrangement links TRBV4-1 to TRBJ1-5; 7 positions agree with TRBD1. The CDR3 is made up of 16 amino acids. The germline gives CDR1 MGHRA, CDR2 YSYEKL. Germline trimming cut 0 bases from V and 4 bases from J; bases unmatched to any gene: 6. Here the CDR3 reads CASSQDTGAGNQPQHF. The CDR3 nucleotides are TGCGCCAGCAGCCAAGATACAGGGGCGGGAAATCAGCCCCAGCATTTT.

This clonotype was detected many times. The rearrangement uses TRBV30 and TRBJ2-7; tentative D call: TRBD1 (6 bases). The length of the CDR3 is 13 residues. Germline CDR1 and CDR2: GTSNPN and SVGIG (reference sequence). V lost 1 base to trimming and J lost 6 bases, with 13 bases between them. As DNA, the CDR3 is TGTGCCTGGAGTGGAACAGGGTTTGGCGAGCAGTACTTC. Encoded protein: CAWSGTGFGEQYF.

The chain carries TRBV2 and TRBJ2-5, with 9 bases fitting TRBD2. V was pared by 6 bases and J by 5 bases, with 13 bases of the junction left unmatched. The CDR3 is 16 amino acids. Germline lookup yields CDR1 SNHLY and CDR2 FYNNEI. CDR3 in amino acids: CASSARLAGSAETQYF. The DNA of the CDR3 is TGTGCCAGCAGCGCCAGGCTAGCGGGAAGCGCGGAGACCCAGTACTTC.

This clonotype was detected many times. The genes are TRBV27 and TRBJ1-1; perhaps TRBD1 as D (6 bases). Trimming removed 6 bases from V and 0 bases from J, with 8 bases in between. This CDR3 is built from 13 residues. CDR1 is MNHEY and CDR2 is SMNVEV in the germline V gene (reference sequence). This CDR3 is CASRNRVNTEAFF. In DNA form, the CDR3 reads TGTGCCAGCAGAAACAGGGTGAACACTGAAGCTTTCTTT.

This clonotype was recorded at least ten times. CDR3 coding DNA: TGTGCCAGCAGTCTCCTTGACAGGGTCACTGAAGCTTTCTTT. Residues: CASSLLDRVTEAFF. This chain uses TRBV12-3 or TRBV12-4 with TRBJ1-1, with TRBD1 matching over 7 bases. V dropped 5 bases and J dropped 4; count of bases not matched to a gene: 7. The length of the CDR3 is 14 residues.

This clonotype was counted at least ten times. This sequence joins TRBV11-2 and TRBJ2-2; weak D call: TRBD2 (5 bases). Germline V lookup: CDR1 SGHAT, CDR2 FQNNGV. With 0 bases removed from V and 4 bases from J, the gap between germline ends came to 21 bases. This CDR3 is 19 amino acids long. CDR3 nucleotides: TGTGCCAGCAGCTTAGATGAAAGTCTAGCACTACAAAGCACCGGGGAGCTGTTTTTT. It translates to CASSLDESLALQSTGELFF.

This clonotype appeared a few times. The rearrangement uses TRBV18 and TRBJ2-1; 9 bases align to TRBD2. Germline values: CDR1 KGHSH, CDR2 LQKENI. J gave up 8 bases and V 1 base, and 3 bases lay outside the gene matches. The CDR3 extends over 14 amino acids. The CDR3 reads CASSPLAGDDEQFF. The CDR3 coding sequence is TGTGCCAGCTCACCACTAGCGGGAGACGATGAGCAGTTCTTC. Combining the CDR3 with reference TRBV18 and TRBJ2-1 gives the whole variable domain NAGVMQNPRHLVRRRGQEARLRCSPMKGHSHVYWYRQLPEEGLKFMVYLQKENIIDESGMPKERFSAEFPKEGPSILRIQQVVRGDSAAYFCASSPLAGDDEQFFGPGTRLTVL.

This clonotype was seen many times. V usage is TRBV20-1 and J usage is TRBJ1-2, with 9 bases identical to TRBD1. The length of the CDR3 is 13 residues. The germline gives CDR1 DFQATT, CDR2 SNEGSKA (reference sequence). Trimming cost V 6 bases and J 8 bases; bases outside gene matches: 10. The CDR3 loop reads CSAGPGQGYGYTF. The CDR3 DNA is TGCAGTGCAGGCCCTGGACAGGGGTACGGCTACACCTTC.